The clone carrying this TCR beta chain was picked up one time. This sample stems from a study of blood T cell repertoires in COVID-19. The repertoire was sequenced with immunoSEQ multiplex PCR; TCRdb's copy has only in-frame clones and lacks some. Among over 200,000 clones listed, roughly 87% were seen once. The germline V gene has CDR1 MNHNY and CDR2 SVGAGI (reference sequence). The CDR3 totals 13 residues. Between the trimmed V and J ends, which lost 7 bases and 10 bases, there was a span of 17 bases. The rearrangement uses TRBV6-6 and TRBJ1-3; no firm D call. The clonotype originates from a man in his forties with active or convalescent COVID-19. Sequencing was performed on peripheral blood. The chain's CDR3 is CASTVASAATIYF. CDR3 nucleotide sequence: TGTGCCAGCACAGTGGCGTCAGCGGCGACCATATATTTT.